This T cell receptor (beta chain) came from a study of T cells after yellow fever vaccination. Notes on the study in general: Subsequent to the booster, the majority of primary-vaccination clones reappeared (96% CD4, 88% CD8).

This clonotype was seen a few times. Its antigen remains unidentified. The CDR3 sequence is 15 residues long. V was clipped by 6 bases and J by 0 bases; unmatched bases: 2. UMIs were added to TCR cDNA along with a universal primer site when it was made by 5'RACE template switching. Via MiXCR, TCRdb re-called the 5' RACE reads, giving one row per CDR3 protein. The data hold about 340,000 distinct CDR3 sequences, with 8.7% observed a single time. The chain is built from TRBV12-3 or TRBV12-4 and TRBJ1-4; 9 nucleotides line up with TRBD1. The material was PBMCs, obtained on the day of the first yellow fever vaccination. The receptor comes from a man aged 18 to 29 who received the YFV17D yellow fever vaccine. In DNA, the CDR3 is TGTGCCAGCAGGGGACAGGGCTCAACTAATGAAAAACTGTTTTTT. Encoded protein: CASRGQGSTNEKLFF.